What follows are 6 T cell receptor beta chains derived from one specimen sequenced in a study of T cell responses to AZD1222 COVID-19 vaccine. Sequencing used immunoSEQ multiplex PCR; TCRdb keeps in-frame clones, though not all of them. The sample records 110,000 or so clones, about 86% being singletons. This material consisted of peripheral blood, taken on day 0 of AZD1222 vaccination. All receptors come from an adult in good health.

V usage is TRBV19 and J usage is TRBJ2-1; D might be TRBD1 (5 bases). Germline CDR1 LNHDA, CDR2 SQIVND (reference sequence). Trimming left V 3 bases short and J 0 bases short, with 9 bases between. The CDR3 runs 15 residues. CDR3: CASSMGQGSYNEQFF. The CDR3 DNA reads TGTGCCAGTAGTATGGGGCAGGGCTCCTACAATGAGCAGTTCTTC.

The chain joins TRBV6-6 to TRBJ1-1, with unresolved D. Trimming shortened V by 7 bases and J by 11 bases, and 14 bases separated the two germline ends. This CDR3 has 11 residues. Per germline, CDR1 MNHNY and CDR2 SVGAGI (reference sequence). The CDR3, as DNA: TGTGCCAGCACCTCCGACCGATTCGCTTTCTTT. This translates into CASTSDRFAFF.

The V gene is TRBV7-8, the J gene TRBJ2-7, with D possibly matching TRBD2 (6 bases). V lost 0 bases and J 7 bases, leaving 7 bases between the germline ends. Germline loops: CDR1 SGHVS, CDR2 FQNEAQ. The CDR3 is 12 residues long. The DNA of the CDR3 is TGTGCCAGCAGCTTAGCTGGGAGGGAGCAGTACTTC. Residues: CASSLAGREQYF.

V is TRBV25-1 and J is TRBJ2-3, with 7 bases lining up with TRBD1. This CDR3 comprises 18 residues. Losses at the gene ends were 4 bases for V and 2 bases for J; bases not matched to a gene: 15. From germline, CDR1 is MGHDK and CDR2 SYGVNS. The CDR3 spells CASSVHPWDRDYTDTQYF. DNA of the CDR3: TGTGCCAGCAGTGTGCACCCCTGGGACAGAGATTACACAGATACGCAGTATTTT.

The chain employs TRBV6-5 and TRBJ2-6, with a weak D call TRBD1 (6 bases). V was shortened by 6 bases and J by 1 base, with 10 bases between the two germline ends. Germline V gives CDR1 MNHEY, CDR2 SVGAGI. The CDR3 sequence is 15 residues long. The CDR3 DNA is TGTGCCAGCAGATTTCAGGGGTCTGGGGCCAACGTCCTGACTTTC. Residues: CASRFQGSGANVLTF.

The chain has TRBV6-2 or TRBV6-3 and TRBJ2-3; TRBD1 or TRBD2 may be the D gene (6 bases each). Germline CDR1 MNHEY, CDR2 SVGEGT. V was cut by 5 bases and J by 7 bases, with 16 bases left in between. This CDR3 has 14 residues. The CDR3 protein is CASSGPGGGHTQYF. The CDR3 bases are TGTGCCAGCAGTGGCCCCGGAGGGGGGCATACGCAGTATTTT.